This record looks at one T cell receptor beta chain sequence and its context. The table lists this clone with a count of one. This clone's antigen is unknown. No quality values exist for individual bases; no much larger clone is one base distant. V loses 7 bases at its end and J loses 0 bases; junction bases beyond the gene matches: 20. The germline V gene (reference sequence) supplies CDR1 LNHDA and CDR2 SQIVND. The CDR3 runs 19 residues from the cysteine to the phenylalanine. Of the read, only the CDR3 DNA is kept; its 57 bases are in frame from base 1. The cohort comprised 550 to 700 healthy bone marrow donors. All cohort members were sampled while nominally healthy, although unrecorded immune exposures were likely present. The donor was CMV seronegative and was included in the group of 352 seronegative cohort members. Every donor gave a peripheral blood sample, and the peripheral blood mononuclear cells from that sample were used for TCR beta sequencing. Genomic DNA was extracted from the blood cell samples with the Qiagen DNeasy Blood Extraction Kit.

The entry originates in a study of cytomegalovirus exposure and HLA in healthy donors (TCRdb year 2017). Describing the broader study: An earlier analysis of approximately 600 of the donors reported more than 250 Gb of sequence data and 120 million or so unique TCR beta sequences from some 180 million T cells. The genetic ancestry cluster associated with self-reported Caucasian donors included over 65% of the approximately 410 genotyped donors. To study patterns of TCR occurrence, a later analysis re-analyzed previously published TCR beta repertoires from more than 550 donors and added high-resolution HLA genotyping. Class I and class II HLA loci were covered by the typing at four-digit resolution. All discovery cohort repertoires had been generated on a single sequencing platform. Along with the approximately 650-subject first cohort, a separate validation cohort of some 130 different subjects was used. Four to six DR-DQ haplotypes were handled as single units for association and clustering, since linkage in the cohort was strong. An earlier analysis of approximately 640 of the donors applied high-throughput TCR beta sequencing to assess whether each TCR beta V gene segment acted as functional or pseudogenic. The study aimed to test whether cataloging public T cell receptors could reveal signatures of past pathogen exposure. Using immunosequencing, the study profiled T cell repertoires from roughly 650 subjects and related those repertoires to cytomegalovirus serostatus. To predict cytomegalovirus infection status, the study combined high-throughput TCR immunosequencing, statistical association of individual TCRs with disease status, and machine learning. The number of donors typed differed by locus, with roughly 620-630 for A, B, C, DRB1 and DQB1, roughly 520 for DQA1, under 610 for DPA1, and under 490 for DPB1. In the later analysis, no new phenotypic data were used to find candidate immune exposures; instead, reliance was placed on TCR beta sequences and their occurrence across donors. Genome-wide SNP genotypes for about 65% of the roughly 670 donors were used in a later genetic analysis, which treated that subset as a discovery cohort. An early release covering roughly 600 HLA-typed donors comprised 250 to 350 gigabases of sequencing data and approximately 80 million unique TCR sequences. Among under 450 genotyped donors of the cohort, an average of roughly 240,000 unique TCR beta nucleotide sequences were sequenced per donor, roughly 20% of them non-productive. Alongside the repertoire data, information on donor age, sex, ethnicity and CMV serostatus was compiled.

Findings and caveats that apply to the study as a whole: Cytomegalovirus status was reported to be diagnosed by the classifier with high specificity and sensitivity in both the original and validation cohorts. The cohort was sequenced for TCR beta chains only, and without alpha or paired-chain data the features that could be detected were limited. A further reported finding was that TCR beta sequences accurately predicted the HLA-A and HLA-B alleles for most subjects in the first cohort. In a later analysis, HLA-associated TCR beta chains were found to be more clonally expanded and to have lower generation probabilities than equally common non-associated chains. The presence/absence analyses assumed that sequencing depth was roughly uniform across donors, and that assumption may not be true. A cluster of highly shared sequence variants was judged likely to represent a technical artifact of the sequencing pipeline. For the cohort, immune exposure information was limited to CMV serostatus. In an earlier analysis of around 600 of the donors, most TCR beta V segments appeared in productive rearrangements about 90% or about 30% of the time, broadly matching IMGT annotations. Across donors, most TCR sequences were observed very rarely, whereas some public TCRs were present in many individuals. According to a later analysis, parvovirus B19, influenza, CMV and Epstein-Barr virus appeared linked to several top co-occurrence clusters. The study listed approximately 150 TCR beta chains as associated with cytomegalovirus. Linkage disequilibrium might explain the correlated functional status among segregating V segments, but an unknown experimental factor could not be ruled out. Some IMGT-functional V segments, including TRBV6-2 and TRBV6-3, could not be distinguished by the 87-base-pair reads and were therefore excluded. Specific HLA alleles were associated with about 17,000 TCR beta sequences at a false discovery rate of 0.05 in a later analysis. A few of the identified cytomegalovirus-associated TCR beta chains were confirmed in vitro to be specific for cytomegalovirus antigens. The authors suggested that the approach could potentially be generalized to other disease states and immunological phenotypes. Compared with the approximately 710-donor mean, donors in an Asian-associated ancestry cluster had fewer N-insertions in productive TCRs, according to a later genetic analysis. Because HLA typing was unavailable for some donors at each locus, only the typed subset was used in association tests. When HLA alleles, especially DR and DQ, strongly co-occurred, TCR associations were difficult to assign to individual alleles. A later analysis found that most CMV-associated TCR beta chains appeared HLA-restricted, with HLA associations seemingly driven largely by CMV exposure. A later genetic analysis associated a missense DCLRE1C variant with V-gene and J-gene trimming of TCR beta chains, and an independent cohort replicated the association. In a later analysis, the rate of TCR association differed among HLA loci, with DRB1 alleles having the most associated TCRs and HLA-C alleles having the fewest. The earlier analysis of about 600 of the donors excluded roughly 16 rarely observed V segments, including chromosome 9 orphons, because counts were too low.

Library creation used the immunoSEQ multiplex PCR assay. The multiplex PCR relied on a mix of 60 forward primers for TCR Vbeta segments and 13 reverse primers for TCR Jbeta segments. The CDR3 region of rearranged TCR beta genes was amplified from genomic DNA by a multiplex PCR assay. On the Illumina HiSeq System, the amplified TCR beta libraries were sequenced as 87-base-pair reads. Regarding the original processing steps: In a later analysis, roughly 80 million unique TCR beta chains were counted across the 500 to 850 repertoires, and roughly 11 million of these chains were shared by at least two donors. Raw reads were error-corrected and collapsed into unique sequences by a nearest-neighbor algorithm in which closely related sequences were merged to remove PCR and sequencing errors. CDR3 sequences were aligned to IMGT reference sequences to assign V, D and J gene segments. For a sequence to be retained, at least a six-nucleotide match to both a V gene segment and a J gene segment was required. Rearrangements were classified as productive when the CDR3 lacked stop codons and remained in frame with V and J, and all other rearrangements were classified as non-productive. CDR3 was defined by IMGT convention, running from the second conserved V-encoded cysteine to the conserved J-encoded phenylalanine. The earlier analysis of more than 450 of the donors excluded sequences that lacked an unambiguous match to a single V gene segment. An earlier analysis of several hundred of the donors called V segments functional above 56.7% productive rearrangements and segregating when the between-donor standard deviation exceeded 5%. To diagnose cytomegalovirus status from the catalog of TCR beta chain sequences, a statistical classification framework was built. In a later analysis, TCR nucleotide sequences were compared against IMGT/GENE-DB human TR gene sequences so that V and J genes could be assigned. Using the TCRdist pipeline, a later analysis assigned CDR3 sequences along with most-parsimonious VDJ recombination scenarios. In a later analysis, each TCR beta chain was defined by its CDR3 amino acid sequence together with its V-gene family, and reads lacking a unique V-gene family were excluded. As a way to deal with suspected cross-contamination and a sequencing artifact, a later analysis dropped more than 500 nucleotide sequences that were highly shared and had low generation probability. In a later analysis, a clonal expansion index was calculated for each public chain from normalized within-repertoire ranks of inferred template counts. Generation probabilities in a later analysis came from a VDJ recombination model fitted to out-of-frame rearrangements, and those results were checked against IGoR. A later analysis scored TCR-TCR, TCR-HLA and TCR-CMV co-occurrence with hypergeometric tests, applying a repertoire-size bias correction to TCR pairs. False discovery rates were estimated in a later analysis by permuting HLA or CMV assignments 20 times. In a later analysis, co-occurring TCRs were grouped with DBSCAN, and TCRdist sequence similarity was added when clustering was performed within HLA-allele-positive subsets. Repertoires with fewer than 30,000 or more than 120,000 public chains were left out of co-occurrence clustering, as were several repertoires with anomalous nucleotide sharing. As stored in TCRdb, this immuneACCESS dataset retains in-frame rearrangements with V and J assigned. A fraction of the clones does not appear; measured against another copy, unresolved V genes explain less than half of the discrepancy, and the remainder lacks a known reason. V and J calls and clone size are copied from that table; D and trimming were computed from the DNA. This sample lists about 130,000 clones; about three quarters were detected once. In total, the top ten clones hold roughly 3.8% of the sample.

The chain uses TRBV19 and TRBJ2-7, with TRBD1 identical over 8 junction bases. This clonotype was sampled from a male donor in good health and CMV-seronegative. The sample consisted of PBMCs. The nucleotide sequence reads as follows: TGTGCCAGTACACAAACGGGACAGGAGGGAGCCGGGGGCTCCTACGAGCAGTACTTC. It codes for CASTQTGQEGAGGSYEQYF.